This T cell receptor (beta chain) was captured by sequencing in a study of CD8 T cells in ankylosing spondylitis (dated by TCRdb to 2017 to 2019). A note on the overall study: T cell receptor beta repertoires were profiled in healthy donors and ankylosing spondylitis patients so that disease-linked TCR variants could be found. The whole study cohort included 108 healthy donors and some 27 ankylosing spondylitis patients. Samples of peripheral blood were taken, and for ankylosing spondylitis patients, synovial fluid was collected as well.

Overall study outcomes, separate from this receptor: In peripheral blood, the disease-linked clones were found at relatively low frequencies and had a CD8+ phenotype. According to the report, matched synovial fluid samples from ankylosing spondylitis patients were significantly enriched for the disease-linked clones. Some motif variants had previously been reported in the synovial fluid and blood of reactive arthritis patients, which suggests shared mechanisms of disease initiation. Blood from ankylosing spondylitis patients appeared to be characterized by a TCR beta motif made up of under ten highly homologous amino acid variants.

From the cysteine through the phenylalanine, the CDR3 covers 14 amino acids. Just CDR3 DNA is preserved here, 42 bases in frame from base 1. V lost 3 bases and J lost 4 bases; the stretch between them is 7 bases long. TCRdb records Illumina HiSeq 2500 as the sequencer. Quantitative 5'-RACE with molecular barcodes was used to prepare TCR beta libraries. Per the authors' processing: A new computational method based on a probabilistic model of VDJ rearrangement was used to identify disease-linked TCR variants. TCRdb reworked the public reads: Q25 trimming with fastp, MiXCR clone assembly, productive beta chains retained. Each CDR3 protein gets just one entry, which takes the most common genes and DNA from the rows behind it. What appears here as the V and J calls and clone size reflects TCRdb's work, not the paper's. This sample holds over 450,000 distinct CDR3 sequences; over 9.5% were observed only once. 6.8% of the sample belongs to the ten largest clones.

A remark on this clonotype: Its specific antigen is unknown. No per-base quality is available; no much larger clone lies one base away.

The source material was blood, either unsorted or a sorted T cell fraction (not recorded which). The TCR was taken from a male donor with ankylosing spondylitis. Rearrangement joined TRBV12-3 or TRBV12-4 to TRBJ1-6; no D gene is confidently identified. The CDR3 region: CASSFEQYNSPLHF. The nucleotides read TGTGCCAGCAGTTTTGAACAGTATAATTCACCCCTCCACTTT.